What follows describes a single TCR beta chain. Germline CDR1 reads SQVTM; CDR2 reads ANQGSEA. The J segment lost 1 base and the V segment lost 6 bases, leaving 4 bases of the junction unmatched. CDR3 length: 13 amino acids. This entry belongs to a study of shared clonotypes between healthy human individuals. Naive CD8 cells, CD45RO-negative and positively selected for CCR7, excluded terminally differentiated effector memory CD45RA+ cells. Produced via immunoSEQ multiplex PCR; TCRdb's table is partial and in-frame only. The data hold about 580,000 clones, with roughly 98% observed a single time. Sequencing was carried out using naive CD8+ T cells sorted from blood. The receptor comes from a man under 40 in good health. The chain joins TRBV29-1 to TRBJ2-7; 9 bases align to TRBD2. The CDR3 nucleotides are TGCAGCGTGAAACTAGCGGGTTCCTACGAGCAGTACTTC. Protein sequence: CSVKLAGSYEQYF.